These 32 T cell receptor beta chains came from one sample sequenced in a study of cytomegalovirus exposure and HLA in healthy donors. 60 Vbeta and 13 Jbeta primers were used in PCR. Using immunoSEQ multiplex PCR, the repertoire was profiled, and TCRdb retains in-frame clones only, with some absent. The table lists approximately 100,000 clones, roughly 69% of them singletons, with roughly 5.5% in the top ten. The sequencing input was PBMCs. These TCRs come from a woman in her 70s in good health and CMV-seropositive.

V gene TRBV29-1 combines with J gene TRBJ2-7; TRBD1 matches at 8 bases. Losses at the gene ends were 1 base for V and 6 bases for J; bases not matched to a gene: 2. The CDR3 covers 12 residues. Germline V CDR1 and CDR2: SQVTM, ANQGSEA. The CDR3 region has the DNA TGCAGCGTTGAAGGACAGGGGAGCGAGCAGTACTTC. This translates into CSVEGQGSEQYF.

The rearrangement links TRBV30 to TRBJ1-5; 7 positions match TRBD1. With 4 bases clipped from V and 1 base from J, the junction kept 7 bases outside the gene matches. Germline V gives CDR1 GTSNPN, CDR2 SVGIG (reference sequence). This CDR3 is built from 15 residues. The chain's CDR3 is CAWKRGGGSNQPQHF. DNA for the CDR3: TGTGCCTGGAAACGAGGGGGCGGGAGCAATCAGCCCCAGCATTTT.

This chain connects TRBV18 to TRBJ2-3, with unresolved D. Germline V gene data show CDR1 as KGHSH and CDR2 as LQKENI. Between the trimmed V and J ends, which lost 6 bases and 4 bases, there was a span of 8 bases. The CDR3 totals 12 residues. As DNA, the CDR3 is TGTGCCAGCTCCGATGGGCCAGATACGCAGTATTTT. Amino acid sequence: CASSDGPDTQYF.

This chain connects TRBV7-2 to TRBJ2-1; D is possibly TRBD1 (6 bases). CDR3 length: 16 amino acids. Germline V gene sequence: CDR1 SGHTA, CDR2 FQGNSA. The V gene lost 1 base and the J gene lost 1 base, with 11 bases spanning the gap. The CDR3 bases are TGTGCCAGCAGCTTAGGAGGGGGTGGGTCCTACAATGAGCAGTTCTTC. Translated: CASSLGGGGSYNEQFF.

The gene calls are TRBV7-9 and TRBJ2-7, with D possibly being TRBD2 (7 bases). Germline values: CDR1 SEHNR, CDR2 FQNEAQ (reference sequence). CDR3 length: 14 amino acids. V was shortened by 5 bases and J by 2 bases, with 13 bases between the two germline ends. The CDR3 nucleotides are TGTGCCAGCAGCCTGGGGGGGGGCGCCTACGAGCAGTACTTC. Translation: CASSLGGGAYEQYF.

This clone turned up a few times. This chain joins TRBV19 and TRBJ2-4, with 8 bases that match TRBD1. V lost 7 bases and J lost 4; bases outside the gene matches: 9. The CDR3 contains 15 residues. Germline V gene lookup returns CDR1 LNHDA and CDR2 SQIVND (reference sequence). The CDR3 loop reads CASKGLTGGKNIQYF. The CDR3 coding sequence is TGTGCCAGTAAAGGCCTAACAGGGGGTAAAAACATTCAGTACTTC.

The rearrangement links TRBV6-5 to TRBJ2-7; 7 nucleotides match TRBD1. The V and J ends lost 1 base and 1 base, in that order; junction bases with no gene match: 4. Germline V gives CDR1 MNHEY, CDR2 SVGAGI. The CDR3 has 15 residues. The CDR3 DNA is TGTGCCAGCAGTTACTTACCGGGACAGTCCTACGAGCAGTACTTC. It is translated as CASSYLPGQSYEQYF.

The V gene is TRBV9, the J gene TRBJ2-7; D perhaps matches TRBD1 (6 bases). CDR1 is SGDLS, CDR2 YYNGEE, per germline. This CDR3 is 14 amino acids long. The germline V and J ends were trimmed by 5 bases and 2 bases, with 14 bases remaining between them. CDR3 in amino acids: CASSNRDLPYEQYF. CDR3 DNA: TGTGCCAGCAGTAACAGGGATCTACCCTACGAGCAGTACTTC.

The chain combines TRBV7-9 with TRBJ1-2, with 10 bases matching TRBD1. This CDR3 contains 17 residues. The V gene end was trimmed by 4 bases and the J gene end by 0 bases; junction bases not matched to a gene: 8. Germline V gene sequence: CDR1 SEHNR, CDR2 FQNEAQ (reference sequence). The CDR3, as DNA: TGTGCCAGCAGCTCCCGACAGGGGGCGACTTCTAACTATGGCTACACCTTC. It is translated as CASSSRQGATSNYGYTF.

This clone showed up just a few times. The V and J genes are TRBV4-2 and TRBJ1-1, with unresolved D. Trimming pared 1 base from V and 0 bases from J, leaving 6 bases between. Germline lookup yields CDR1 LGHNA and CDR2 YNFKEQ. This CDR3 region has 14 residues. The chain's CDR3 is CASSQAQMNTEAFF. CDR3 in DNA: TGTGCCAGCAGCCAAGCCCAGATGAACACTGAAGCTTTCTTT.

The chain carries TRBV10-2 and TRBJ2-3, with a tentative D call TRBD2 (5 bases). Germline CDR1 and CDR2: WSHSY and SAAADI. The CDR3 totals 11 residues. The V and J ends lost 5 bases and 6 bases respectively, with 6 bases between them. Here the CDR3 reads CASSRGDTQYF. The CDR3 DNA reads as TGCGCCAGCAGTCGCGGGGATACGCAGTATTTT.

This clone was counted only a few times. The chain links TRBV30 to TRBJ2-1, with 9 bases identical to TRBD2. The V and J ends lost 4 bases and 3 bases, in that order; junction bases with no gene match: 10. The V gene's germline CDR1 is GTSNPN and CDR2 SVGIG (reference sequence). This CDR3 region has 16 residues. As DNA, the CDR3 is TGTGCCTGGACCCGTCGTCGGCGGGGGGGCTACAATGAGCAGTTCTTC. It specifies CAWTRRRRGGYNEQFF.

V usage is TRBV6-1 and J usage is TRBJ2-7; D remains ambiguous. The CDR3 is made up of 14 amino acids. The V and J ends lost 7 bases and 3 bases respectively, with 16 bases between them. Germline-derived CDR1 and CDR2 are MNHNS and SASEGT. The CDR3 sequence: CASTLNTVGYEQYF. DNA for the CDR3: TGTGCCAGCACTTTGAATACGGTCGGCTACGAGCAGTACTTC.

This sequence joins TRBV29-1 and TRBJ2-1; 9 positions agree with TRBD2. This CDR3 is 15 amino acids long. With 6 bases clipped from V and 6 bases from J, the junction kept 12 bases outside the gene matches. Germline values: CDR1 SQVTM, CDR2 ANQGSEA. CDR3 coding DNA: TGCAGCGTCTTACTGCTAGCGGGGATCTTCAATGAGCAGTTCTTC. Translation: CSVLLLAGIFNEQFF.

The genes are TRBV5-1 and TRBJ1-4; D is perhaps TRBD1 (6 bases). CDR1 and CDR2 from the germline V gene are SGHRS and YFSETQ. The CDR3 runs to 13 residues. V lost 5 bases and J lost 4, with 9 bases in between. CDR3: CASRDSLNEKLFF. The CDR3 nucleotides are TGCGCCAGCAGGGACAGTCTTAATGAAAAACTGTTTTTT.

Regarding this clone: Other DNA sequences of this sample code for an identical CDR3. J is TRBJ1-1 and V is TRBV6-5; a weak D match, TRBD1 (6 bases). This CDR3 comprises 13 residues. Trimming stripped 5 bases from V and 2 bases from J, with 9 bases between. The germline CDR1 and CDR2 sequences are MNHEY and SVGAGI. The DNA for the CDR3 is TGTGCCAGCAGTAGGACAGACAACACTGAAGCTTTCTTT. Translated, it gives CASSRTDNTEAFF.

V usage is TRBV21-1 and J usage is TRBJ1-2; TRBD1 was called by the table and not checked on the DNA. TRBV21-1 is deemed a pseudogene. The CDR3 totals 12 residues. The CDR3 bases are TGTGCCAGCACAGACAGAAACTATGGCTACACCTTC. It specifies CASTDRNYGYTF.

J is TRBJ1-2 and V is TRBV5-6; 7 bases line up with TRBD1. V gave up 4 bases and J gave up 1 base; unmatched junction bases: 4. The length of the CDR3 is 14 residues. Per germline, CDR1 SGHDT and CDR2 YYEEEE. CDR3 residues: CASSEDRSNYGYTF. In nucleotides, the CDR3 is TGTGCCAGCAGCGAGGACAGGAGTAACTATGGCTACACCTTC.

This clone was found once. The V call is TRBV7-2, the J call TRBJ1-2; 9 nucleotides line up with TRBD1. V was pared by 3 bases and J by 4 bases, with 12 bases of the junction left unmatched. The CDR3 has 17 residues. The germline V gene encodes CDR1 SGHTA and CDR2 FQGNSA. This chain's CDR3 is CASSFPTSGQGSYGYTF. In nucleotides, the CDR3 is TGTGCCAGCAGCTTCCCAACCTCGGGACAGGGTTCCTATGGCTACACCTTC.

This chain connects TRBV5-1 to TRBJ2-5; TRBD2 matches 8 bases. The CDR3 length is 14 residues. From germline, CDR1 is SGHRS and CDR2 YFSETQ. Trimming cost V 7 bases and J 1 base; bases outside gene matches: 6. This CDR3 is CASCIGGAQETQYF. CDR3 DNA sequence: TGCGCCAGCTGCATCGGGGGGGCCCAAGAGACCCAGTACTTC.

This chain uses TRBV13 with TRBJ2-3; 10 bases match TRBD1. CDR1 is PRHDT, CDR2 FYEKMQ, per germline (reference sequence). CDR3 size: 15 residues. Trimming cost V 3 bases and J 4 bases; bases outside gene matches: 4. CDR3: CASSFGTGASDTQYF. In DNA, the CDR3 is TGTGCCAGCAGCTTCGGGACAGGGGCTTCAGATACGCAGTATTTT.

The table lists this clone with a few counts. CDR3 in amino acids: CASSALQGGDYEQYF. DNA of the CDR3: TGTGCCAGCAGTGCCCTACAGGGTGGGGACTACGAGCAGTACTTC. V and J are TRBV6-1 and TRBJ2-7, with D possibly matching TRBD1 (6 bases). Trimming pared 4 bases from V and 3 bases from J, leaving 16 bases between. The CDR3 is 15 residues long. Per the germline V gene, CDR1 is MNHNS and CDR2 is SASEGT.

The rearrangement uses TRBV11-2 and TRBJ2-5, with D hard to call. Trimming cost V 3 bases and J 0 bases, with 2 bases left between them. The length of the CDR3 is 12 residues. Looked up from germline, CDR1 is SGHAT and CDR2 is FQNNGV. CDR3 sequence: CASSFNQETQYF. As DNA, the CDR3 is TGTGCCAGCAGCTTTAACCAAGAGACCCAGTACTTC.

V usage is TRBV6-1 and J usage is TRBJ1-4; D remains ambiguous. In germline, CDR1 is MNHNS, CDR2 SASEGT. CDR3 length: 13 amino acids. The V end lost 9 bases, the J end lost 8 bases, and 16 bases lay between the germline ends. The chain's CDR3 is CASQIGKQEKLFF. The CDR3 coding sequence is TGTGCCAGTCAAATTGGTAAACAGGAAAAACTGTTTTTT.

The V call is TRBV6-5, the J call TRBJ2-3, with 7 bases fitting TRBD2. The CDR3 has 15 residues. V trimming: 2 bases; J trimming: 6 bases; junction bases outside the gene matches: 8. CDR1 MNHEY and CDR2 SVGAGI come from the germline V gene. In nucleotides, the CDR3 is TGTGCCAGCAGTTACCAAGCGGGACTGGGGGATACGCAGTATTTT. This translates into CASSYQAGLGDTQYF.

The genes are TRBV19 and TRBJ2-5, with D maybe TRBD1 (7 bases). The ends were cut back, 4 bases at V and 6 bases at J, with 12 bases in the middle. Per the germline V gene, CDR1 is LNHDA and CDR2 is SQIVND (reference sequence). CDR3 length: 13 residues. The CDR3 reads CASSSGDRKTQYF. CDR3 DNA: TGTGCCAGTAGTAGCGGGGACAGAAAGACCCAGTACTTC.

The chain joins TRBV6-5 to TRBJ1-4; 8 nucleotides match TRBD1. Germline CDR1 is MNHEY and CDR2 is SVGAGI. The CDR3 extends over 16 amino acids. The trim removed 0 bases at V and 4 bases at J, leaving 4 bases unmatched. In nucleotides, the CDR3 is TGTGCCAGCAGTTACTCGACAGGGGCAAATAATGAAAAACTGTTTTTT. Translated: CASSYSTGANNEKLFF.

The chain employs TRBV30 and TRBJ1-5; maybe TRBD1 (5 bases). Per the germline V gene, CDR1 is GTSNPN and CDR2 is SVGIG (reference sequence). CDR3 size: 13 residues. Trimming cost V 6 bases and J 5 bases, with 14 bases left between them. The CDR3 here is CACSSGGYQPQHF. For the CDR3, the DNA is TGTGCCTGTTCCTCCGGGGGATATCAGCCCCAGCATTTT.

The chain joins TRBV5-4 to TRBJ1-6; 8 positions agree with TRBD1. Germline-derived CDR1 and CDR2 are SGHNT and YYREEE (reference sequence). CDR3 length: 14 amino acids. Trimming took 4 bases from V and 7 from J; bases not matched to a gene: 4. In nucleotides, the CDR3 is TGTGCCAGCAGCCTGGACAGGGCAAATTCACCCCTCCACTTT. It specifies CASSLDRANSPLHF.

V usage is TRBV30 and J usage is TRBJ1-3; a possible D gene is TRBD1 (6 bases). The germline CDR1 and CDR2 sequences are GTSNPN and SVGIG (reference sequence). V lost 2 bases, J lost 2 bases, and 10 bases lay in between. The CDR3 is made up of 14 amino acids. In nucleotides, the CDR3 is TGTGCCTGGAGTTCAGGGGTTACTGGAAACACCATATATTTT. This translates into CAWSSGVTGNTIYF. Supplemented by reference TRBV30 and TRBJ1-3, the full variable domain reads SQTIHQWPATLVQPVGSPLSLECTVEGTSNPNLYWYRQAAGRGLQLLFYSVGIGQISSEVPQNLSASRPQDRQFILSSKKLLLSDSGFYLCAWSSGVTGNTIYFGEGSWLTVV.

V gene TRBV4-3 combines with J gene TRBJ1-6; D might be TRBD1 (6 bases). Germline V gene sequence: CDR1 LGHNA, CDR2 YSLEER. Trimming removed 3 bases from V and 7 bases from J, with 13 bases in between. The CDR3 consists of 15 residues. The CDR3 reads CASSQVGHANSPLHF. CDR3 DNA: TGCGCCAGCAGCCAGGTGGGACACGCAAATTCACCCCTCCACTTT.

The rearrangement uses TRBV6-5 and TRBJ1-5; TRBD1 matches 8 bases. This CDR3 has 14 residues. Germline CDR1 reads MNHEY; CDR2 reads SVGAGI. After removal of 6 bases from V and 8 bases from J, the junction contained 9 bases not matched to a gene. The CDR3 coding sequence is TGTGCCAGCAGCCGGACAGGGTTGACGGAGCCCCAGCATTTT. This codes for CASSRTGLTEPQHF.